The TCR beta chain under discussion was sequenced for a study of blood T cells in healthy people across ages. Findings of the study overall: Naive T cell percentage strongly correlated with TCR beta diversity. Considered underestimates were the diversity estimates obtained from one million T cells.

This CDR3 is built from 13 residues. Germline loops: CDR1 MNHNY, CDR2 SVGAGI (reference sequence). Trimming removed 2 bases at V and 5 bases at J, with 9 bases between. For the second PCR, which ran for about 6 to 11 cycles, a sample-barcoded 5' primer and a J-beta primer mix were used. Every cDNA was tagged by a template-switch adaptor with 12 random nucleotides. TCRdb reanalysed the 5' RACE reads using MiXCR and keeps one entry per CDR3 protein. The profile shows roughly 1.5 million distinct CDR3 sequences, less than 45% of them singletons. In its sample, this clonotype was seen a few times. Its cognate antigen is unknown.

The sequence was collected from a woman between 18 and 29 years old in good health. The sequencing sample was made of blood. The chain carries TRBV6-6 and TRBJ1-2, with D possibly matching TRBD1 (6 bases). The CDR3 region is CASSYGTKYGYTF. The CDR3 bases are TGTGCCAGCAGTTACGGGACAAAGTATGGCTACACCTTC.